The entry below describes one TCR beta chain. The treatment is: oral pan-JAK inhibitor, 5-10 mg twice daily. The data belong to a study of CD8+ T cells in alopecia areata. The length of the CDR3 is 18 residues. Losses at the gene ends were 0 bases for V and 4 bases for J; bases not matched to a gene: 14. Germline V CDR1 and CDR2: LGHNA, YSLEER. cDNA prepared by RNA extraction and subsequent reverse transcription served as the template for sequencing. Sequencing was performed with immunoSEQ multiplex PCR; in TCRdb, only in-frame clones are kept and a portion is missing. Of about 180,000 clones listed, approximately 50% are singletons.

The rearrangement links TRBV4-3 to TRBJ2-5; 7 bases are shared with TRBD1. The TCR comes from a human donor with alopecia areata. This specimen consisted of CD8+ T cells sorted from blood, obtained around week 54, from a patient treated with tofacitinib. The CDR3 protein is CASSQDPPTGRRGETQYF. Here the CDR3 DNA reads TGCGCCAGCAGCCAAGACCCTCCGACAGGGCGGAGAGGAGAGACCCAGTACTTC.